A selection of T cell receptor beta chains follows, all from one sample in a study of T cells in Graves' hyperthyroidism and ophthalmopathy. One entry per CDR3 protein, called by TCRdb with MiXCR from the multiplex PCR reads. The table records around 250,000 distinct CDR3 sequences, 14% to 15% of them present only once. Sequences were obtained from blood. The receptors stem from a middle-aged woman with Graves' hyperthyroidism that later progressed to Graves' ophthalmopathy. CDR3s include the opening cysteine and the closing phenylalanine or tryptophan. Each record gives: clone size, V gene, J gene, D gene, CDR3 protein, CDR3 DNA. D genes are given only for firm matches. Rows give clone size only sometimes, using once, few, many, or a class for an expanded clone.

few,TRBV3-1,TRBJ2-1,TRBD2,CASSQTKGWTSGRNNEQFF,TGTGCCAGCAGCCAAACGAAGGGGTGGACTAGCGGGAGAAACAATGAGCAGTTCTTC
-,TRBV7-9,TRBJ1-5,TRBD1,CASSTWTGSNQPQHF,TGTGCCAGCAGCACTTGGACAGGGAGCAATCAGCCCCAGCATTTT
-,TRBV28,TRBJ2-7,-,CASRPPGPNYEQYF,TGTGCCAGCAGACCGCCGGGGCCCAACTACGAGCAGTACTTC
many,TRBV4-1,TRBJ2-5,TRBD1,CASSQGRDRGQETQYF,TGCGCCAGCAGCCAAGGGCGGGACAGGGGCCAAGAGACCCAGTACTTC
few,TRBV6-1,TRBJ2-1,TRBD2,CASSPRTSGTNEQFF,TGTGCCAGCAGTCCCCGGACTAGCGGGACCAATGAGCAGTTCTTC
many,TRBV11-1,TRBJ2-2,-,CASSLESDSRELFF,TGTGCCAGCAGCTTAGAATCGGACTCCCGGGAGCTGTTTTTT
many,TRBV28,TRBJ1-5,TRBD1,CASSPHRGNQPQHF,TGTGCCAGCAGTCCCCACAGGGGAAATCAGCCCCAGCATTTT
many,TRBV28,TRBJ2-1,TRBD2,CASSWTSGYNEQFF,TGTGCCAGCAGCTGGACTAGCGGATACAATGAGCAGTTCTTC
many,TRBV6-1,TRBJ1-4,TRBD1,CASSPGTGHKPTNEKLFF,TGTGCCAGCAGTCCTGGGACAGGCCACAAGCCAACTAATGAAAAACTGTTTTTT
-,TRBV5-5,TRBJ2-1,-,CASSPIARSEQFF,TGTGCCAGCAGCCCTATTGCGCGCTCTGAGCAGTTCTTC
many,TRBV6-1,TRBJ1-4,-,CASKNNEKLFF,TGTGCCAGCAAAAACAACGAAAAACTGTTTTTT
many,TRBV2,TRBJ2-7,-,CASRHRKYEQYF,TGTGCCAGCAGACACAGGAAATACGAGCAGTACTTC
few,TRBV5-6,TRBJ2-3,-,CASSSAGEVTDTQYF,TGTGCCAGCAGCTCGGCGGGTGAAGTGACAGATACGCAGTATTTT
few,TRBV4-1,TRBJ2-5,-,CASSQVGGIQETQYF,TGCGCCAGCAGCCAAGTGGGCGGAATTCAAGAGACCCAGTACTTC
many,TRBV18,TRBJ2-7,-,CASSPSVSGTYEQYF,TGTGCCAGCTCACCATCAGTTAGCGGAACCTACGAGCAGTACTTC
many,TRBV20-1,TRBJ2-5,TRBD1,CSAGRTGGRETQYF,TGCAGTGCTGGCCGGACAGGGGGCAGAGAGACCCAGTACTTC
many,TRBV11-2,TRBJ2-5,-,CASSLGALGGTQETQYF,TGTGCCAGCAGCTTAGGCGCTTTAGGTGGGACACAAGAGACCCAGTACTTC
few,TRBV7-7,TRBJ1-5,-,CASSFFIKEPQHF,TGTGCTAGCAGCTTCTTCATAAAGGAGCCCCAGCATTTT
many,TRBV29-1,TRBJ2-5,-,CSAEDITAQETQYF,TGCAGCGCCGAAGACATCACCGCCCAAGAGACCCAGTACTTC
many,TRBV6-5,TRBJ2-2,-,CASSYSRTGTTGELFF,TGTGCCAGCAGTTACTCGAGGACGGGAACCACCGGGGAGCTGTTTTTT
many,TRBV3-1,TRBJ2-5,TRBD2,CASSPNPLAEYQETQYF,TGTGCCAGCAGCCCCAATCCACTAGCGGAGTACCAAGAGACCCAGTACTTC
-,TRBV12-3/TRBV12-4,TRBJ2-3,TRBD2,CASSSGLAGGASTDTQYF,TGTGCCAGCAGTTCAGGACTAGCGGGAGGAGCGAGCACAGATACGCAGTATTTT
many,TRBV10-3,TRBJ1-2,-,CAISEMTGGYTF,TGTGCCATCAGTGAGATGACAGGCGGCTACACCTTC
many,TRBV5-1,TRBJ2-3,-,CASSPTRSATDTQYF,TGCGCCAGCAGCCCCACTCGGTCTGCCACAGATACGCAGTATTTT